One TCR beta chain is described in this entry. Assay: immunoSEQ multiplex PCR; the TCRdb copy retains only in-frame clones and omits some. This sample yields 200,000 to 300,000 clones, of which around 85% are seen a single time; roughly 6.4% belongs to the top ten. This sample was taken from a study of blood T cell repertoires in COVID-19. About the research overall: Samples representing acute and convalescent COVID-19 were sourced from the United States, Italy and Spain. T cells, B-cell-depleted T cells, or PBMCs supplied cDNA or gDNA.

This CDR3 has 14 residues. The J segment lost 5 bases and the V segment lost 7 bases, leaving 7 bases of the junction unmatched. Germline lookup yields CDR1 SGHVS and CDR2 FQNEAQ. This clonotype was obtained from a woman aged 55 to 70 with active or convalescent COVID-19. The gene calls are TRBV7-8 and TRBJ2-1; 8 positions match TRBD2. The sequenced sample was peripheral blood. CDR3 in amino acids: CASTPSGRDNEQFF. The CDR3 region has the DNA TGTGCCAGCACCCCTAGCGGGCGAGACAATGAGCAGTTCTTC.